This TCR beta chain was identified during a study of blood T cells in healthy people across ages. For the second PCR, which ran for 7 to 11 cycles, a sample-barcoded 5' primer and a J-beta primer mix were used. Through a template-switch adaptor with 12 random nucleotides, each cDNA molecule received a tag. TCRdb independently ran MiXCR on the 5' RACE reads; one entry per CDR3 protein. The repertoire includes 1.5 million to 2 million distinct CDR3 sequences, roughly 28% of them detected once, and 7.7% sits in the top ten. Germline loops: CDR1 SGHRS, CDR2 YFSETQ. This CDR3 is 15 amino acids long. With 2 bases clipped from V and 9 bases from J, the junction kept 6 bases outside the gene matches. Study findings and constraints: Unsorted PBMC input precluded a conclusive naive versus antigen-experienced comparison. Estimates drawn from one million T cells were deemed to understate diversity. Observed TCR beta diversity showed a strong correlation with the percentage of naive T cells as measured by flow cytometry.

This clonotype was recorded a few times. Antigen specificity is unknown. Sequenced: blood. The chain links TRBV5-1 to TRBJ2-1; 12 bases align to TRBD2. The receptor's source is a woman aged 30 to 39 in good health. CDR3 DNA sequence: TGCGCCAGCAGCTTCCCGACTAGCGGGGGCGGTGAGCAGTTCTTC. Its protein product is CASSFPTSGGGEQFF.